What follows are 24 T cell receptor beta chains derived from one specimen sequenced in a study of control samples from healthy donors and cancer patients. Profiled with immunoSEQ multiplex PCR; TCRdb holds only in-frame clones, not every one. The sample yields roughly 200,000 clones, roughly 94% seen once. Specimen: blood. The receptors were sampled from a man in his fifties or sixties in good health.

The CDR3 loop reads CASSGLAYNEQFF. As DNA, the CDR3 is TGTGCCAGCAGCGGACTAGCATACAATGAGCAGTTCTTC. J is TRBJ2-1 and V is TRBV28; 8 bases align to TRBD2. After removal of 6 bases from V and 4 bases from J, the junction contained 2 bases not matched to a gene. Germline CDR1 is MDHEN and CDR2 is SYDVKM. This CDR3 contains 13 residues. The variable domain in full, completed from reference TRBV28 and TRBJ2-1, reads DVKVTQSSRYLVKRTGEKVFLECVQDMDHENMFWYRQDPGLGLRLIYFSYDVKMKEKGDIPEGYSVSREKKERFSLILESASTNQTSMYLCASSGLAYNEQFFGPGTRLTVL.

V usage is TRBV28 and J usage is TRBJ2-7; no definite D call. Looked up from germline, CDR1 is MDHEN and CDR2 is SYDVKM. This CDR3 is built from 14 residues. Trimming took 3 bases from V and 5 from J, leaving 14 bases between them. The CDR3 region has the DNA TGTGCCAGCAGTTTCCCCGGCCGGAGTCACGAGCAGTACGTC. This translates into CASSFPGRSHEQYV.

The chain recombines TRBV28 with TRBJ1-6, with D possibly matching TRBD1 (6 bases). CDR3 size: 17 residues. Germline values: CDR1 MDHEN, CDR2 SYDVKM. Trimming took off 2 bases at V and 5 bases at J, with 16 bases between the two ends. CDR3 loop: CASSLILQGFHNSPLHF. In DNA form, the CDR3 reads TGTGCCAGCAGTTTAATCCTTCAGGGGTTTCATAATTCACCCCTCCACTTT.

This chain connects TRBV5-1 to TRBJ2-1, with TRBD1 matching 9 bases. The CDR3 has 14 amino acids. V lost 0 bases, J lost 6 bases, and 1 base stayed unmatched. Looked up from germline, CDR1 is SGHRS and CDR2 is YFSETQ. CDR3 loop: CASSLGTGANEQFF. The CDR3 DNA follows: TGCGCCAGCAGCTTGGGGACAGGGGCCAATGAGCAGTTCTTC. The variable domain in full, with the rest retrieved from reference TRBV5-1 and TRBJ2-1, is KAGVTQTPRYLIKTRGQQVTLSCSPISGHRSVSWYQQTPGQGLQFLFEYFSETQRNKGNFPGRFSGRQFSNSRSEMNVSTLELGDSALYLCASSLGTGANEQFFGPGTRLTVL.

DNA of the CDR3: TGCGCCAGCAGTCCGGGACAGGGTTTTCAAAAACTGTTTTTT. Amino acids: CASSPGQGFQKLFF. The gene calls are TRBV10-2 and TRBJ1-4, with 9 bases matching TRBD1. Germline V lookup: CDR1 WSHSY, CDR2 SAAADI. This CDR3 has 14 amino acids. The V and J ends lost 5 bases and 9 bases, in that order; junction bases with no gene match: 7.

The rearrangement uses TRBV7-9 and TRBJ2-3; the D call may be TRBD1 or TRBD2 (5 bases each). Germline CDR1 reads SEHNR; CDR2 reads FQNEAQ (reference sequence). V was trimmed by 5 bases and J by 6 bases, leaving 18 bases between them. The CDR3 consists of 15 residues. The chain's CDR3 is CASSNRDGLIDTQYF. CDR3 coding DNA: TGTGCCAGCAGCAATCGGGACGGTCTAATCGATACGCAGTATTTT.

The genes are TRBV4-2 and TRBJ1-6, with 7 bases lining up with TRBD1. The CDR3 is 17 residues long. The V gene end was trimmed by 0 bases and the J gene end by 7 bases; junction bases not matched to a gene: 9. CDR1 LGHNA and CDR2 YNFKEQ come from the germline V gene. The CDR3 sequence: CASSQEGGQGPNSPLHF. CDR3 nucleotides: TGTGCCAGCAGCCAAGAAGGGGGCCAGGGCCCAAATTCACCCCTCCACTTT.

The rearrangement joins TRBV5-1 to TRBJ2-2; a possible D gene is TRBD1 (5 bases). V was shortened by 0 bases and J by 1 base, with 19 bases between the two germline ends. CDR1 SGHRS and CDR2 YFSETQ come from the germline V gene. This CDR3 contains 19 residues. CDR3 sequence: CASSLAWGHGLKNTGELFF. CDR3 sequence (DNA): TGCGCCAGCAGCTTGGCGTGGGGCCACGGCCTAAAGAACACCGGGGAGCTGTTTTTT.

V is TRBV30 and J is TRBJ2-1; 12 nucleotides line up with TRBD1. J was trimmed by 6 bases and V by 0 bases; bases with no gene match: 3. This CDR3 spans 15 amino acids. Looked up from germline, CDR1 is GTSNPN and CDR2 is SVGIG (reference sequence). The CDR3 region is CAWSVRDRGLNEQFF. Here the CDR3 DNA reads TGTGCCTGGAGTGTTAGGGACAGGGGGCTCAATGAGCAGTTCTTC. Supplemented by reference TRBV30 and TRBJ2-1, the full variable domain reads SQTIHQWPATLVQPVGSPLSLECTVEGTSNPNLYWYRQAAGRGLQLLFYSVGIGQISSEVPQNLSASRPQDRQFILSSKKLLLSDSGFYLCAWSVRDRGLNEQFFGPGTRLTVL.

The chain joins TRBV5-1 to TRBJ1-5; D gene unclear. Deletions cut 2 bases from V and 4 bases from J, with 7 bases between. The germline V gene has CDR1 SGHRS and CDR2 YFSETQ. The CDR3 is 13 residues long. CDR3: CASSLSGNQPQHF. The DNA for the CDR3 is TGCGCCAGCAGCTTATCCGGGAATCAGCCCCAGCATTTT.

V is TRBV30 and J is TRBJ1-5; 8 bases align to TRBD1. Germline CDR1 is GTSNPN and CDR2 is SVGIG (reference sequence). The CDR3 has 13 amino acids. J was trimmed by 5 bases and V by 3 bases; bases with no gene match: 3. Here the CDR3 DNA reads TGTGCCTGGAGCGACAGGGGAGATCAGCCCCAGCATTTT. Protein sequence: CAWSDRGDQPQHF.

The V call is TRBV27, the J call TRBJ1-5; D is ambiguous. V lost 8 bases, J lost 1 base, and 18 bases lay in between. The CDR3 has 16 amino acids. Germline V gene sequence: CDR1 MNHEY, CDR2 SMNVEV (reference sequence). CDR3 region: CASAPGLQRSNQPQHF. The CDR3, as DNA: TGTGCCAGCGCCCCGGGTCTTCAGCGAAGCAATCAGCCCCAGCATTTT.

This clone was observed once. The chain uses TRBV28 and TRBJ2-1; 13 nucleotides align to TRBD2. CDR3 length: 15 residues. The J segment lost 7 bases and the V segment lost 6 bases, leaving 6 bases of the junction unmatched. Germline CDR1 MDHEN, CDR2 SYDVKM. CDR3 nucleotide sequence: TGTGCCAGCAGAACTAGCGGGGGGGCAGGGAATGAGCAGTTCTTC. Protein: CASRTSGGAGNEQFF. The full variable domain, completed using reference TRBV28 and TRBJ2-1, is DVKVTQSSRYLVKRTGEKVFLECVQDMDHENMFWYRQDPGLGLRLIYFSYDVKMKEKGDIPEGYSVSREKKERFSLILESASTNQTSMYLCASRTSGGAGNEQFFGPGTRLTVL.

CDR3: CASSSQGGSNQPQHF. Here the CDR3 DNA reads TGCGCCAGCAGCTCCCAGGGGGGAAGCAATCAGCCCCAGCATTTT. The rearrangement links TRBV5-1 to TRBJ1-5; 7 bases match TRBD1. The CDR3 sequence is 15 residues long. The ends lost 3 bases at V and 1 base at J; junction bases unmatched: 4. Germline loops: CDR1 SGHRS, CDR2 YFSETQ.

J is TRBJ2-1 and V is TRBV2; D remains ambiguous. Germline V gene data show CDR1 as SNHLY and CDR2 as FYNNEI. The CDR3 contains 12 residues. V shed 0 bases and J shed 10 bases, with 7 bases lying between them. In DNA form, the CDR3 reads TGTGCCAGCAGTGAAGCCCTTTGGGAGCAGTTCTTC. It codes for CASSEALWEQFF.

This CDR3 is CASSQTGPWDTGELFF. CDR3 bases: TGTGCCAGCAGCCAAACGGGACCCTGGGACACCGGGGAGCTGTTTTTT. This sequence joins TRBV14 and TRBJ2-2; D tentatively reads TRBD1 or TRBD2 (5 bases each). Germline V lookup: CDR1 SGHDN, CDR2 FVKESK. There are 16 residues in the CDR3. Trimming left V 2 bases short and J 3 bases short, with 13 bases between.

The chain joins TRBV3-1 (or the pseudogene TRBV3-2) to TRBJ1-1; D unclear. Trimming took off 5 bases at V and 1 base at J, with 14 bases between the two ends. The CDR3 consists of 15 residues. Germline V gene sequence: CDR1 LGHDT, CDR2 YNNKEL (reference sequence). CDR3 sequence reads: CASSEGQNGNTEAFF. The CDR3 DNA reads as TGTGCCAGCAGCGAAGGGCAGAATGGGAACACTGAAGCTTTCTTT.

This rearrangement joins TRBV5-5 to TRBJ2-4; TRBD2 might be the D (5 bases). Trimming took off 1 base at V and 0 bases at J, with 20 bases between the two ends. The length of the CDR3 is 19 residues. Per germline, CDR1 SGHKS and CDR2 YYEKEE (reference sequence). CDR3 coding DNA: TGTGCCAGCAGCTTGTGGGGAGAAGGGATGAGTCTAGCCAAAAACATTCAGTACTTC. Translation: CASSLWGEGMSLAKNIQYF.

This chain uses TRBV18 with TRBJ2-3; 11 nucleotides line up with TRBD2. Trimming at V came to 0 bases and at J to 4 bases, leaving 6 bases not matched to a gene. The V gene's germline CDR1 is KGHSH and CDR2 LQKENI. CDR3 size: 17 residues. The CDR3 DNA is TGTGCCAGCTCACCACCCGGCGGACTAGCGGGTGCAGATACGCAGTATTTT. Translating it yields CASSPPGGLAGADTQYF.

The chain joins TRBV28 to TRBJ1-1; TRBD1 might be the D (5 bases). CDR1 MDHEN and CDR2 SYDVKM come from the germline V gene. Between the trimmed V and J ends, which lost 5 bases and 12 bases, there was a span of 16 bases. The CDR3 loop spans 12 amino acids. In DNA, the CDR3 is TGTGCCAGCAGTATAGTCGGGGGGAGAACTTTCTTT. Protein: CASSIVGGRTFF.

The chain carries TRBV28 and TRBJ1-6, with 10 bases aligning to TRBD1. Germline V gives CDR1 MDHEN, CDR2 SYDVKM. V lost 2 bases and J lost 10; bases outside the gene matches: 5. There are 15 residues in the CDR3. The CDR3 DNA sequence: TGTGCCAGCAGTTTAGAGGGACAGGGGAAATCACCCCTCCACTTT. This codes for CASSLEGQGKSPLHF. Filled out from reference TRBV28 and TRBJ1-6, the complete variable domain reads DVKVTQSSRYLVKRTGEKVFLECVQDMDHENMFWYRQDPGLGLRLIYFSYDVKMKEKGDIPEGYSVSREKKERFSLILESASTNQTSMYLCASSLEGQGKSPLHFGNGTRLTVT.

This clone occurred once. This rearrangement joins TRBV5-1 to TRBJ1-2; 7 nucleotides agree with TRBD1. This CDR3 is 14 amino acids long. Trimming at V came to 2 bases and at J to 6 bases, leaving 7 bases not matched to a gene. Germline CDR1 reads SGHRS; CDR2 reads YFSETQ. The CDR3 spells CASSLGQGVDGYTF. Here the CDR3 DNA reads TGCGCCAGCAGCTTAGGCCAGGGGGTCGATGGCTACACCTTC.

This chain uses TRBV5-4 with TRBJ2-7; 12 bases agree with TRBD1. Trimming at V came to 2 bases and at J to 5 bases, leaving 5 bases not matched to a gene. The germline V gene encodes CDR1 SGHNT and CDR2 YYREEE (reference sequence). CDR3 length: 15 residues. CDR3 loop: CASSLPGQGAHEQYF. The DNA for the CDR3 is TGTGCCAGCAGCTTACCGGGACAGGGGGCCCACGAGCAGTACTTC.

The chain recombines TRBV10-3 with TRBJ2-7; D gene uncertain. V lost 7 bases and J lost 0, with 10 bases in between. The CDR3 spans 13 residues. Looked up from germline, CDR1 is ENHRY and CDR2 is SYGVKD. The chain's CDR3 is CAITGGSSYEQYF. CDR3 DNA: TGTGCCATCACAGGTGGAAGCTCCTACGAGCAGTACTTC.